A single sample gave rise to the 8 T cell receptor beta chains below, sequenced in a study of blood T cells in healthy people across ages (dated by TCRdb to 2015 to 2017). The library was generated by 5' RACE. Instrument used: Illumina HiSeq 2500. A second PCR of roughly 7 to 11 cycles was performed with a sample-barcoded 5' primer and a J-beta primer mix. In TCRdb, the public reads were trimmed at Q25 with fastp and aligned with MiXCR, with productive beta chains retained. Duplicate CDR3 protein sequences are folded into a single record with the most common DNA and genes. Here the sample has about 640,000 distinct CDR3 sequences; 58% occur a single time. Over 35% of the sample is in the top ten clones. The material sequenced was blood. All receptors come from a man in his 60s in good health.

The rearrangement joins TRBV29-1 to TRBJ2-3, with 10 bases matching TRBD2. This CDR3 contains 16 residues. Germline lookup yields CDR1 SQVTM and CDR2 ANQGSEA. After removal of 6 bases from V and 2 bases from J, the junction contained 11 bases not matched to a gene. CDR3 DNA sequence: TGCAGCGTGGAACCTAGCGGGGGACCGCTCACAGATACGCAGTATTTT. Translating gives CSVEPSGGPLTDTQYF.

This chain uses TRBV2 with TRBJ2-7, with 15 bases that match TRBD2. The CDR3 contains 14 residues. V was pared by 6 bases and J by 7 bases, with 4 bases of the junction left unmatched. Germline CDR1 is SNHLY and CDR2 is FYNNEI. The CDR3 protein is CASRLGTSGGEQYF. The CDR3 DNA reads TGTGCCAGCAGACTCGGGACTAGCGGGGGGGAGCAGTACTTC.

The rearrangement links TRBV6-5 to TRBJ2-6, with TRBD1 as a possible D gene (6 bases). With 2 bases removed from V and 1 base from J, the gap between germline ends came to 15 bases. This CDR3 has 18 amino acids. In germline, CDR1 is MNHEY, CDR2 SVGAGI. The CDR3 nucleotides read TGTGCCAGCAGTTACACTCGCCGAGGGGGATCTGGGGCCAACGTCCTGACTTTC. This sequence encodes CASSYTRRGGSGANVLTF.

V is TRBV6-6 and J is TRBJ2-7; the D is unclear. This CDR3 is built from 14 residues. The germline V gene encodes CDR1 MNHNY and CDR2 SVGAGI (reference sequence). Trimming left V 7 bases short and J 0 bases short, with 13 bases between. The CDR3 DNA sequence: TGTGCCAGCATCCGATCTGATGCCTCCTACGAGCAGTACTTC. It specifies CASIRSDASYEQYF.

The V call is TRBV3-1, the J call TRBJ2-1, with D perhaps TRBD2 (7 bases). Between the trimmed V and J ends, which lost 4 bases and 2 bases, there was a span of 24 bases. Germline loops: CDR1 LGHDT, CDR2 YNNKEL (reference sequence). CDR3 size: 19 residues. This CDR3 is CASSPRVGGGRKAYNEQFF. The CDR3 DNA sequence: TGTGCCAGCAGCCCACGAGTGGGGGGGGGCCGAAAAGCCTACAATGAGCAGTTCTTC.

The chain recombines TRBV5-1 with TRBJ2-3; D is uncertain. Germline values: CDR1 SGHRS, CDR2 YFSETQ. Trimming stripped 2 bases from V and 6 bases from J, with 19 bases between. The CDR3 totals 16 residues. CDR3 residues: CASSFPTPAASDTQYF. CDR3 sequence (DNA): TGCGCCAGCAGCTTTCCCACTCCCGCCGCGTCGGATACGCAGTATTTT.

This clonotype came up once. The chain combines TRBV7-2 with TRBJ2-4, with D possibly TRBD1 on 6 matching bases. The J call could be wrong; TRBJ2-7 is a better fit for the DNA end. Germline assignment: CDR1 SGHTA and CDR2 FQGNSA. The length of the CDR3 is 15 residues. DNA for the CDR3: TGTGCCAGCAGCTTTGGGACCGGGACACAGTACGAGCAGTACTTC. Protein sequence: CASSFGTGTQYEQYF.

In nucleotides, the CDR3 is TGTGCCAGCAGGGACGGGGGGGCTGGCACAGATACGCAGTATTTT. It specifies CASRDGGAGTDTQYF. The chain uses TRBV12-3 or TRBV12-4 and TRBJ2-3; 8 bases align to TRBD2. The length of the CDR3 is 15 residues. J was trimmed by 1 base and V by 6 bases; bases with no gene match: 6.